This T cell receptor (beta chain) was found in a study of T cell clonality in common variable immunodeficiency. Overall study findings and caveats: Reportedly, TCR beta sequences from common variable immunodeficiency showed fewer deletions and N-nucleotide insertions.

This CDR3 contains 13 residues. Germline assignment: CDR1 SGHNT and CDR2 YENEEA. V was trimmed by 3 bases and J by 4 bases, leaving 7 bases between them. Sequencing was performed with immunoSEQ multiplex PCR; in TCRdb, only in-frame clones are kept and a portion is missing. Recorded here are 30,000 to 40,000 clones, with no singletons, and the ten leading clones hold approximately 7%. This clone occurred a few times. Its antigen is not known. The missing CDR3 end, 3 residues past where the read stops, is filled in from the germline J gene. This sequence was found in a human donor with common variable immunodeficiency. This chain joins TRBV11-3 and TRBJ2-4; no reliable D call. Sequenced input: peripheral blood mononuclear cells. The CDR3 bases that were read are TGTGCCAGCAGCTTGGGCAGGAAAAACATT. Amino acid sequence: CASSLGRKNI. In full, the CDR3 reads CASSLGRKNIQYF.